This T cell receptor (beta chain) was sequenced in a study of blood T cell repertoires in COVID-19. Study information: Acute and convalescent COVID-19 samples came from the United States, Italy and Spain. T cells, B-cell-depleted T cells, or PBMCs provided the cDNA or gDNA that served as material.

Those enrolled in Seattle joined during active infection and were followed longitudinally afterward. Germline assignment: CDR1 KGHDR and CDR2 SFDVKD. CDR3 size: 17 residues. The V gene end was trimmed by 6 bases and the J gene end by 2 bases; junction bases not matched to a gene: 10. Under the authors' procedure: Amplified reference gene primers provided the basis for estimating nucleated cell counts. Sequencing was performed with immunoSEQ multiplex PCR; in TCRdb, only in-frame clones are kept and a portion is missing. Clonal size and the V and J genes are those of that table, whereas D and trimming came from the DNA. The sample contains 140,000 or so clones, roughly nine tenths of which appear only once.

Specimen: peripheral blood. The V call is TRBV24-1, the J call TRBJ2-1; 9 bases line up with TRBD2. This sequence originates from a human donor with COVID-19, enrolled during active disease. The donor label of this sample is uncertain. Here the CDR3 reads CATSIASGTVAYNEQFF. Written as DNA, the CDR3 is TGTGCCACCAGTATAGCTAGCGGGACTGTGGCCTACAATGAGCAGTTCTTC.